Shown below are 12 T cell receptor beta chains from a single sample sequenced in a study of blood T cells in healthy people across ages. It was with a sample-barcoded 5' primer and a J-beta primer mix that a second PCR of roughly 6 to 11 cycles was run. TCRdb reanalysed the 5' RACE reads using MiXCR and keeps one entry per CDR3 protein. The sample contains 630,000 or so distinct CDR3 sequences, approximately 30% of which appear only once. The material sequenced was blood. Receptors were obtained from a woman of 80 years or more in good health.

This clonotype was counted only a few times. V usage is TRBV29-1 and J usage is TRBJ1-1; maybe TRBD1 (5 bases). Between the trimmed V and J ends, which lost 2 bases and 1 base, there was a span of 8 bases. The germline CDR1 and CDR2 sequences are SQVTM and ANQGSEA. CDR3 length: 13 amino acids. The CDR3 here is CSVESGRNTEAFF. Here the CDR3 DNA reads TGCAGCGTTGAATCAGGGCGGAACACTGAAGCTTTCTTT.

As for this clonotype: The germline gene is not matched at one end of the junction; a read error may be the cause. The chain joins TRBV5-6 to TRBJ2-7; D is possibly TRBD1 (5 bases). CDR1 is SGHDT, CDR2 YYEEEE, per germline. CDR3 length: 12 amino acids. The CDR3: CANSWGFYEQYF. The CDR3, as DNA: TGTGCCAACAGCTGGGGCTTTTACGAGCAGTACTTC.

The sample holds a few counts of this clonotype. This chain links TRBV7-9 with TRBJ1-1, with D unclear. Germline-derived CDR1 and CDR2 are SEHNR and FQNEAQ (reference sequence). CDR3 length: 14 amino acids. V shed 4 bases and J shed 3 bases, with 12 bases lying between them. The CDR3 DNA follows: TGTGCCAGCAGCTCATACGCGCGTTACACTGAAGCTTTCTTT. It translates to CASSSYARYTEAFF.

This clonotype was recorded many times. The chain carries TRBV2 and TRBJ2-7; TRBD1 might be the D (6 bases). With 5 bases removed from V and 7 bases from J, the gap between germline ends came to 12 bases. There are 12 residues in the CDR3. Germline V gene sequence: CDR1 SNHLY, CDR2 FYNNEI. The CDR3 DNA reads TGTGCCAGCAGTATACAGGGTCGGGAGCAGTACTTC. Protein: CASSIQGREQYF.

The chain uses TRBV5-1 and TRBJ2-3; TRBD2 agrees at 7 bases. V gave up 2 bases and J gave up 5 bases; unmatched junction bases: 14. Germline V gene data show CDR1 as SGHRS and CDR2 as YFSETQ. The CDR3 spans 17 residues. The CDR3 loop reads CASSLGLAGPAGDTQYF. CDR3 DNA: TGCGCCAGCAGCTTAGGGTTAGCGGGCCCCGCGGGAGATACGCAGTATTTT.

V gene TRBV5-6 combines with J gene TRBJ2-2, with D perhaps matching TRBD1 or TRBD2 (6 bases each). V was trimmed by 4 bases and J by 5 bases, leaving 12 bases between them. Germline V gene lookup returns CDR1 SGHDT and CDR2 YYEEEE. There are 14 residues in the CDR3. Written as DNA, the CDR3 is TGTGCCAGCAGCGAGCAGGGGAGGACCGGGGAGCTGTTTTTT. The encoded protein is CASSEQGRTGELFF.

This clonotype was seen a handful of times. The chain employs TRBV7-9 and TRBJ2-1; a weak D match, TRBD2 (7 bases). V dropped 8 bases and J dropped 8 bases, with 19 bases sitting between them. CDR1 is SEHNR and CDR2 is FQNEAQ in the germline V gene (reference sequence). The CDR3 is 14 amino acids. CDR3 in amino acids: CASLPKGGCDEQFF. CDR3 nucleotide sequence: TGTGCCAGCCTGCCCAAGGGGGGGTGCGATGAGCAGTTCTTC.

Many counts were recorded for this clonotype. The rearrangement uses TRBV6-2 or TRBV6-3 and TRBJ2-7; D gene uncertain. Germline lookup yields CDR1 MNHEY and CDR2 SVGEGT. V lost 5 bases to trimming and J lost 4 bases, with 9 bases between them. The CDR3 covers 12 residues. CDR3 protein: CASSVTDYEQYF. CDR3 nucleotides: TGTGCCAGCAGTGTGACGGATTACGAGCAGTACTTC.

A few counts support this clonotype. In nucleotides, the CDR3 is TGTGCCAGCAGCCCCCTGGGGGCGGAGCGCCCTACAGATACGCAGTATTTT. It encodes CASSPLGAERPTDTQYF. The chain uses TRBV7-3 and TRBJ2-3; D may be TRBD1 (6 bases). CDR3 length equals 17 residues. The V gene's germline CDR1 is SGHTA and CDR2 FQGTGA. Trimming removed 5 bases from V and 3 bases from J, with 21 bases in between.

In this sample, this clonotype turned up many times. This chain joins TRBV9 and TRBJ2-1; 9 nucleotides match TRBD1. Germline V gives CDR1 SGDLS, CDR2 YYNGEE. This CDR3 is 16 amino acids long. The V and J ends lost 2 bases and 5 bases, in that order; junction bases with no gene match: 8. DNA for the CDR3: TGTGCCAGCAGCGTGGGGCTCGACAGGGGGAACAATGAGCAGTTCTTC. Amino acid sequence: CASSVGLDRGNNEQFF. Variable domain in full (rest from reference TRBV9 and TRBJ2-1): DSGVTQTPKHLITATGQRVTLRCSPRSGDLSVYWYQQSLDQGLQFLIQYYNGEERAKGNILERFSAQQFPDLHSELNLSSLELGDSALYFCASSVGLDRGNNEQFFGPGTRLTVL.

This clonotype showed up many times. A much larger clone sits a single nucleotide away, making a read error possible. The CDR3 DNA is TGTGCCAGCAGCTTCCGGGGGTACAATGAGCAGTACTTC. Translating it yields CASSFRGYNEQYF. The genes are TRBV5-6 and TRBJ2-1, with a tentative D call TRBD2 (6 bases). The end of the DNA aligns better with TRBJ2-7, so the J call may be wrong. Germline CDR1 reads SGHDT; CDR2 reads YYEEEE. The CDR3 has 13 amino acids.

This clonotype was found many times. The rearrangement joins TRBV29-1 to TRBJ2-1, with D tentatively TRBD1 or TRBD2 (5 bases each). Trimming shortened V by 7 bases and J by 1 base, and 17 bases separated the two germline ends. Germline loops: CDR1 SQVTM, CDR2 ANQGSEA. The CDR3 sequence is 15 residues long. The CDR3 coding sequence is TGCAGCGCCATAACCGGGACGTCATCCTACAATGAGCAGTTCTTC. Its translation is CSAITGTSSYNEQFF.